The 17 T cell receptor beta chains given below trace back to one sample, sequenced in a study of blood T cell repertoires in COVID-19. This table comes from immunoSEQ multiplex PCR, and its TCRdb copy is limited to in-frame clones, with some not included. The sample carries about 160,000 clones, roughly 72% recorded once. Source material: peripheral blood. These receptor sequences come from a woman of 80 years or more with acute or convalescent COVID-19.

This chain uses TRBV6-2 or TRBV6-3 with TRBJ2-1; TRBD1 aligns across 7 bases. Trimming took 5 bases from V and 2 from J; bases not matched to a gene: 6. CDR1 is MNHEY, CDR2 SVGEGT, per germline. The CDR3 is 15 residues long. The CDR3 protein is CASSAGTVPYNEQFF. Written as DNA, the CDR3 is TGTGCCAGCAGTGCCGGGACAGTTCCCTACAATGAGCAGTTCTTC.

This clone was detected only once. The rearrangement uses TRBV6-1 and TRBJ1-3; tentatively, D is TRBD1 (6 bases). The length of the CDR3 is 15 residues. V was shortened by 2 bases and J by 3 bases, with 11 bases between the two germline ends. Germline V gene lookup returns CDR1 MNHNS and CDR2 SASEGT. CDR3 in amino acids: CASSELTGYGNTIYF. Here the CDR3 DNA reads TGTGCCAGCAGTGAACTCACAGGGTATGGAAACACCATATATTTT.

This clone was observed a handful of times. The rearrangement uses TRBV7-3 and TRBJ2-3; 11 nucleotides line up with TRBD1. This CDR3 spans 17 amino acids. With 0 bases clipped from V and 5 bases from J, the junction kept 7 bases outside the gene matches. The germline CDR1 and CDR2 sequences are SGHTA and FQGTGA. The CDR3 region is CASSLTGQGVQGDTQYF. The CDR3 region has the DNA TGTGCCAGCAGCTTAACGGGACAGGGGGTACAGGGAGATACGCAGTATTTT.

This chain connects TRBV12-3 or TRBV12-4 to TRBJ1-1, with D perhaps TRBD1 (6 bases). V dropped 6 bases and J dropped 11 bases, with 13 bases sitting between them. The CDR3 extends over 11 amino acids. This CDR3 reads CASSNRVEAFF. The CDR3 region has the DNA TGTGCCAGCAGCAACAGGGTAGAGGCTTTCTTT.

The V call is TRBV25-1, the J call TRBJ1-3, with no clear D. CDR3 length: 17 residues. V shed 2 bases and J shed 0 bases, with 14 bases lying between them. Germline CDR1 and CDR2: MGHDK and SYGVNS. For the CDR3, the DNA is TGTGCCAGCAGTGAAGTCGAGGCCGCTAACTCTGGAAACACCATATATTTT. This translates into CASSEVEAANSGNTIYF.

This chain links TRBV30 with TRBJ2-7; D possibly corresponds to TRBD1 (5 bases). Deletions cut 5 bases from V and 5 bases from J, with 16 bases between. Germline CDR1 reads GTSNPN; CDR2 reads SVGIG (reference sequence). The CDR3 has 13 residues. The CDR3 spells CAWVKGVGNEQYF. The CDR3 region has the DNA TGTGCCTGGGTCAAAGGGGTCGGAAACGAGCAGTACTTC.

In nucleotides, the CDR3 is TGCGCCAGCAGCCCCGGGGACAGGGGGCTAACCGAGCCCCAGCATTTT. Encoded protein: CASSPGDRGLTEPQHF. The chain carries TRBV5-1 and TRBJ1-5, with 12 nucleotides matching TRBD1. The V gene end was trimmed by 4 bases and the J gene end by 8 bases; junction bases not matched to a gene: 10. The germline V gene has CDR1 SGHRS and CDR2 YFSETQ. CDR3 length equals 16 residues.

This clone is termed medium-sized. This chain links TRBV7-9 with TRBJ2-7; D ambiguous. The CDR3 runs 11 residues. The germline CDR1 and CDR2 sequences are SEHNR and FQNEAQ (reference sequence). V was cut by 4 bases and J by 4 bases, with 5 bases left in between. DNA for the CDR3: TGTGCCAGCAGCTCCCTTTACGAGCAGTACTTC. Its protein is CASSSLYEQYF.

The rearrangement uses TRBV11-3 and TRBJ1-1; D is perhaps TRBD1 (5 bases). V lost 3 bases to trimming and J lost 2 bases, with 7 bases between them. This CDR3 is built from 13 residues. CDR1 is SGHNT, CDR2 YENEEA, per germline. The CDR3 spells CASSFTGNTEAFF. The CDR3 DNA sequence: TGTGCCAGCAGCTTTACAGGTAACACTGAAGCTTTCTTT.

This chain links TRBV20-1 with TRBJ1-1; D remains ambiguous. V was cut by 1 base and J by 4 bases, with 4 bases left in between. In germline, CDR1 is DFQATT, CDR2 SNEGSKA (reference sequence). CDR3 size: 11 residues. The CDR3 region has the DNA TGCAGTGCTAGAGCAGGCACTGAAGCTTTCTTT. Encoded protein: CSARAGTEAFF.

This chain uses TRBV29-1 with TRBJ1-1; TRBD1 agrees at 8 bases. The CDR3 loop spans 13 amino acids. The germline V gene encodes CDR1 SQVTM and CDR2 ANQGSEA. V gave up 7 bases and J gave up 6 bases; unmatched junction bases: 10. The CDR3 sequence: CSARQGKGAEAFF. For the CDR3, the DNA is TGCAGCGCCCGACAGGGGAAGGGGGCTGAAGCTTTCTTT.

The genes are TRBV3-1 (or the pseudogene TRBV3-2) and TRBJ2-5; D is ambiguous. CDR1 and CDR2 from the germline V gene are LGHDT and YNNKEL (reference sequence). V shed 4 bases and J shed 4 bases, with 10 bases lying between them. The CDR3 is made up of 13 amino acids. The CDR3 nucleotides read TGTGCCAGCAGCCCTCCCCTCCTAGAGACCCAGTACTTC. It codes for CASSPPLLETQYF.

The chain joins TRBV7-8 to TRBJ1-3, with D unclear. Germline V gives CDR1 SGHVS, CDR2 FQNEAQ. This CDR3 comprises 15 residues. Trimming pared 2 bases from V and 2 bases from J, leaving 10 bases between. This CDR3 is CASSLSRGAGNTIYF. CDR3 nucleotides: TGTGCCAGCAGCTTATCAAGAGGAGCTGGAAACACCATATATTTT.

The genes are TRBV18 and TRBJ1-2; TRBD1 might be the D (5 bases). CDR3 length: 14 residues. With 1 base removed from V and 7 bases from J, the gap between germline ends came to 13 bases. The V gene's germline CDR1 is KGHSH and CDR2 LQKENI. CDR3 sequence (DNA): TGTGCCAGCTCACCACGGGGGGAGCCCGGTGGCTACACCTTC. Amino acid sequence: CASSPRGEPGGYTF.

The chain employs TRBV28 and TRBJ2-3; unclear D gene. V gave up 3 bases and J gave up 0 bases, with 13 bases separating them. CDR3 length: 16 residues. Germline assignment: CDR1 MDHEN and CDR2 SYDVKM. The CDR3 reads CASSFSPEESTDTQYF. In DNA form, the CDR3 reads TGTGCCAGCAGTTTTTCCCCCGAGGAGAGCACAGATACGCAGTATTTT. Filled out from reference TRBV28 and TRBJ2-3, the complete variable domain reads DVKVTQSSRYLVKRTGEKVFLECVQDMDHENMFWYRQDPGLGLRLIYFSYDVKMKEKGDIPEGYSVSREKKERFSLILESASTNQTSMYLCASSFSPEESTDTQYFGPGTRLTVL.

This sequence joins TRBV6-1 and TRBJ1-1; unclear D gene. CDR3 length: 13 amino acids. Germline loops: CDR1 MNHNS, CDR2 SASEGT. Trimming removed 1 base at V and 0 bases at J, with 3 bases between. Here the CDR3 DNA reads TGTGCCAGCAGTGAAGGGCTGAACACTGAAGCTTTCTTT. Its protein product is CASSEGLNTEAFF.

V is TRBV12-3 or TRBV12-4 and J is TRBJ2-7; the match to TRBD1 covers 9 bases. J was trimmed by 2 bases and V by 9 bases; bases with no gene match: 5. The CDR3 has 13 residues. The CDR3 DNA follows: TGTGCCAGTCAACGACAGGGGGCCTACGAGCAGTACTTC. Amino acids: CASQRQGAYEQYF.